This T cell receptor beta chain stems from a study of CD8+CD57+ T cells in acquired aplastic anemia. Patients selected for sequencing had displayed CD8+CD57+ cell expansion by flow cytometry. According to the study, genomic DNA was the template for TCR beta VDJ and CDR3 profiling. MiXCR, run by TCRdb on the reads, gives a single entry per CDR3 protein. Of around 290,000 distinct CDR3 sequences listed, 45% to 65% are singletons. Trimming left V 1 base short and J 0 bases short, with 12 bases between. Germline values: CDR1 SQVTM, CDR2 ANQGSEA. CDR3 length: 16 residues. The chain combines TRBV29-1 with TRBJ2-2; possibly TRBD1 for D (5 bases). The material sequenced was sorted CD4+, CD8+, or CD8+CD57+ T cells (not recorded which) from PBMCs. The clonotype was recovered from a human donor with aplastic anemia. The DNA of the CDR3 is TGCAGCGTTGAAGCTCAGGGTGCCCCGAACACCGGGGAGCTGTTTTTT. Protein product: CSVEAQGAPNTGELFF.